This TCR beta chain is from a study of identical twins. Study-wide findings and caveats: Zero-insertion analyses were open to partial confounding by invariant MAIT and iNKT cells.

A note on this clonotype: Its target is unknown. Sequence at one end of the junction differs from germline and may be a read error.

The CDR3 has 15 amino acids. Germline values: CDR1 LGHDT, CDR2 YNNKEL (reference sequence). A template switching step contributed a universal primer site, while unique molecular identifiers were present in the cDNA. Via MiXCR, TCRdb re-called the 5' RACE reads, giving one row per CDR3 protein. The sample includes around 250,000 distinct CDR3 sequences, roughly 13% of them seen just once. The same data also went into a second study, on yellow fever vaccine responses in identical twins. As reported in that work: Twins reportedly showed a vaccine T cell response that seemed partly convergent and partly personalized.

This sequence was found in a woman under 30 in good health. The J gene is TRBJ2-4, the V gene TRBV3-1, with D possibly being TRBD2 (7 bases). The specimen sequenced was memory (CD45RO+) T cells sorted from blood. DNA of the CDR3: TGTGCCACCAGCCAACCTACTGGGGGGGCGGACATTCAGTACTTC. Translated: CATSQPTGGADIQYF.